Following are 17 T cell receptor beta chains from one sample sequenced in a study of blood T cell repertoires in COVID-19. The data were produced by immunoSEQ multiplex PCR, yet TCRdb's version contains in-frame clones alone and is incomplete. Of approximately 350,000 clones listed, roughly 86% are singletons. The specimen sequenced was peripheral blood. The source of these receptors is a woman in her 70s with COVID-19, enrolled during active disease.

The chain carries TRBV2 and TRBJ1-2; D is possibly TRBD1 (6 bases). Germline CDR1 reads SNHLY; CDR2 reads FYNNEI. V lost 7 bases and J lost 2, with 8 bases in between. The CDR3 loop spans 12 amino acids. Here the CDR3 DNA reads TGTGCCAGCAACACAGGGAACTATGGCTACACCTTC. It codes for CASNTGNYGYTF. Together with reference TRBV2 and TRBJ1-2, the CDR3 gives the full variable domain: EPEVTQTPSHQVTQMGQEVILRCVPISNHLYFYWYRQILGQKVEFLVSFYNNEISEKSEIFDDQFSVERPDGSNFTLKIRSTKLEDSAMYFCASNTGNYGYTFGSGTRLTVV.

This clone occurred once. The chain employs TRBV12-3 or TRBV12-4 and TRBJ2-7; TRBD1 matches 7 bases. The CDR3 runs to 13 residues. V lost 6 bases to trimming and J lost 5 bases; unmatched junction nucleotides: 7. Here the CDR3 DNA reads TGTGCCAGCAGCCCAGACAGGGACCACGAGCAGTACTTC. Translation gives CASSPDRDHEQYF.

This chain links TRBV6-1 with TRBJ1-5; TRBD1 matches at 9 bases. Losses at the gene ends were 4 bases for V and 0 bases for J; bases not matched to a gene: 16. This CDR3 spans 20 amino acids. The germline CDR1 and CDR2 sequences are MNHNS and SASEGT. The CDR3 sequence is CASSGRQGVPLRFSNQPQHF. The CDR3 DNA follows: TGTGCCAGCAGTGGGAGACAGGGGGTTCCTTTACGTTTTAGCAATCAGCCCCAGCATTTT.

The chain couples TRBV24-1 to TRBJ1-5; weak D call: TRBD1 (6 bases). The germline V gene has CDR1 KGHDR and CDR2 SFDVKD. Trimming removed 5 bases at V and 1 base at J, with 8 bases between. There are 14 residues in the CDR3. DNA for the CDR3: TGTGCCACCAGTGGCGGACAGAGCAATCAGCCCCAGCATTTT. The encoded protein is CATSGGQSNQPQHF.

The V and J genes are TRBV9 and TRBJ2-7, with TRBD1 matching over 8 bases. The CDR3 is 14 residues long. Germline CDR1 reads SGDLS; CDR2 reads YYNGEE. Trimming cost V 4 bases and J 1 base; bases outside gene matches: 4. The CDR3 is CASSQWDRSYEQYF. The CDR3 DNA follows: TGTGCCAGCAGCCAGTGGGACAGGTCCTACGAGCAGTACTTC.

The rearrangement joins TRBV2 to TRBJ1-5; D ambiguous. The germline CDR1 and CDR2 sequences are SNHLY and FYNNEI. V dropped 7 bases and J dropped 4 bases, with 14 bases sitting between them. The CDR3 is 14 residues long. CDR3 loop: CASKWASGNQPQHF. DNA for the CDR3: TGTGCCAGCAAATGGGCGTCAGGTAATCAGCCCCAGCATTTT. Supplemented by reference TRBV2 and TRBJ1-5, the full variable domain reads EPEVTQTPSHQVTQMGQEVILRCVPISNHLYFYWYRQILGQKVEFLVSFYNNEISEKSEIFDDQFSVERPDGSNFTLKIRSTKLEDSAMYFCASKWASGNQPQHFGDGTRLSIL.

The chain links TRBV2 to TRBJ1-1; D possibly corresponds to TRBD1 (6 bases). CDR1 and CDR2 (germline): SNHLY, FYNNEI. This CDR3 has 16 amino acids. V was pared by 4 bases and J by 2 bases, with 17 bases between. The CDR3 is CASSARVTGLNTEAFF. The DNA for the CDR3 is TGTGCCAGCAGTGCCAGGGTGACAGGACTTAACACTGAAGCTTTCTTT.

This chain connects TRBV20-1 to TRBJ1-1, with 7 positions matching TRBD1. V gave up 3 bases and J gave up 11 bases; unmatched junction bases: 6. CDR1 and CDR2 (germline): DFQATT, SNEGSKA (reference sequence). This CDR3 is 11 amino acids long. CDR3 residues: CSASLQGVAFF. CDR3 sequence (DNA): TGCAGTGCTAGTCTTCAGGGGGTCGCTTTCTTT.

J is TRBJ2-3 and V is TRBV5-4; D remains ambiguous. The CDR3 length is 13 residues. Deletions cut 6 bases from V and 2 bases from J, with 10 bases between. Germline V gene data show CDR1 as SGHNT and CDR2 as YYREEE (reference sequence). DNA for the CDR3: TGTGCCAGCACCAAACTTACCACAGATACGCAGTATTTT. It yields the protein CASTKLTTDTQYF. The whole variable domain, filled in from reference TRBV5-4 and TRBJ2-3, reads ETGVTQSPTHLIKTRGQQVTLRCSSQSGHNTVSWYQQALGQGPQFIFQYYREEENGRGNFPPRFSGLQFPNYSSELNVNALELDDSALYLCASTKLTTDTQYFGPGTRLTVL.

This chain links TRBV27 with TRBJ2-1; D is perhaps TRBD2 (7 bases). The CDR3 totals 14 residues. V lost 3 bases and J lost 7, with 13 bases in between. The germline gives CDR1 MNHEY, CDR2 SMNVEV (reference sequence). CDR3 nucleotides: TGTGCCAGCAGTTTGGGGGGGGCTGGGAATGAGCAGTTCTTC. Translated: CASSLGGAGNEQFF.

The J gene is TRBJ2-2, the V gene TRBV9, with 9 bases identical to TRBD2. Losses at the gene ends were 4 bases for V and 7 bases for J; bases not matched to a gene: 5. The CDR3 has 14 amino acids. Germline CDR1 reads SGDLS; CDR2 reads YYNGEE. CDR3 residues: CASSPLAGIGELFF. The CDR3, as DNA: TGTGCCAGCAGCCCTCTAGCGGGGATCGGGGAGCTGTTTTTT.

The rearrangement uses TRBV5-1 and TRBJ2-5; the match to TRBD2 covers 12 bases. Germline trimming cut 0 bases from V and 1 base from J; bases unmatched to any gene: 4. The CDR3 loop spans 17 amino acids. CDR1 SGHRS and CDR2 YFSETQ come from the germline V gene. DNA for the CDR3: TGCGCCAGCAGCTTGGACCTAGCGGGGGGGCTCCAAGAGACCCAGTACTTC. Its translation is CASSLDLAGGLQETQYF.

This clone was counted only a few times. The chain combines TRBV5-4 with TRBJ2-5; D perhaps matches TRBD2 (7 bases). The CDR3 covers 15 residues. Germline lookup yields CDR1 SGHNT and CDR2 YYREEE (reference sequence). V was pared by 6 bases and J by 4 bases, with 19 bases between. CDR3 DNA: TGTGCCAGCACCCCCTCCGGGGGGCAGGGAGAGACCCAGTACTTC. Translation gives CASTPSGGQGETQYF.

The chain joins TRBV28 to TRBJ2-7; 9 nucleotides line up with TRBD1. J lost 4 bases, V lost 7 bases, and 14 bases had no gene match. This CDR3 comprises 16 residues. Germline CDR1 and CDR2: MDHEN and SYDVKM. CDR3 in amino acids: CASKNGQGSPPYEQYF. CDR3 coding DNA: TGTGCCAGCAAAAACGGACAGGGGTCCCCCCCTTACGAGCAGTACTTC. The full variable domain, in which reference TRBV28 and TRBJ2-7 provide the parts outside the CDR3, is DVKVTQSSRYLVKRTGEKVFLECVQDMDHENMFWYRQDPGLGLRLIYFSYDVKMKEKGDIPEGYSVSREKKERFSLILESASTNQTSMYLCASKNGQGSPPYEQYFGPGTRLTVT.

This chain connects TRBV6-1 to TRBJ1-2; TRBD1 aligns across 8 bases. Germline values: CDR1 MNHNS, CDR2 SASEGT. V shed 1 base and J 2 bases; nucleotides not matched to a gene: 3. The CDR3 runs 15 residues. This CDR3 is CASSEDPGGNYGYTF. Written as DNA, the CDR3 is TGTGCCAGCAGTGAAGACCCAGGGGGCAACTATGGCTACACCTTC.

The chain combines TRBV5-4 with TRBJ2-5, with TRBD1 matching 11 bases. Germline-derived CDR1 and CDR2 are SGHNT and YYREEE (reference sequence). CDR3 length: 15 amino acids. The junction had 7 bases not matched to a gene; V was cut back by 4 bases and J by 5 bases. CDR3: CASSAGTGGSETQYF. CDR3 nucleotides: TGTGCCAGCAGCGCCGGGACAGGGGGTTCGGAGACCCAGTACTTC. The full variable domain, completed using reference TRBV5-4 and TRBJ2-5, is ETGVTQSPTHLIKTRGQQVTLRCSSQSGHNTVSWYQQALGQGPQFIFQYYREEENGRGNFPPRFSGLQFPNYSSELNVNALELDDSALYLCASSAGTGGSETQYFGPGTRLLVL.

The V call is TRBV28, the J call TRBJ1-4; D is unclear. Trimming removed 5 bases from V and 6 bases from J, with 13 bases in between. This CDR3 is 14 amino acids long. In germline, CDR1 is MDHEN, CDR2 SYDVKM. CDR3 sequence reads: CASSPSGIYEKLFF. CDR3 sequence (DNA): TGTGCCAGCAGTCCCTCGGGAATTTATGAAAAACTGTTTTTT.